This T cell receptor (beta chain) emerged from a study of PD-1 blockade in classical Hodgkin lymphoma. Study conclusions and caveats: Complete responders possessed baseline diversity comparable to newly diagnosed patients. Lower baseline TCR diversity was reported for newly diagnosed patients than for healthy donors.

Produced via immunoSEQ multiplex PCR; TCRdb's table is partial and in-frame only. The profile shows 20,000 or so clones, over 65% of them singletons. Time point meaning: cycle 4 day 1 (C4D1), after 5 to 7 weeks of nivolumab. After autologous stem cell transplantation all patients relapsed, and prior brentuximab vedotin exposure differed between cohorts. Using magnetic negative selection, the CD4+ T cells were separated out of thawed PBMCs. Of note for this clone: Its antigen remains unidentified.

Germline-derived CDR1 and CDR2 are SGHNT and YYREEE (reference sequence). The CDR3 loop spans 15 amino acids. V dropped 0 bases and J dropped 4 bases, with 12 bases sitting between them. This TCR derives from a human donor with classical Hodgkin lymphoma. This sample comprised CD4+ T cells from blood, obtained before the fourth cycle of nivolumab. This rearrangement joins TRBV5-4 to TRBJ2-3, with TRBD2 as a possible D gene (5 bases). CDR3 residues: CASSLESLGADTQYF. The DNA for the CDR3 is TGTGCCAGCAGCTTGGAGTCCCTCGGGGCAGATACGCAGTATTTT.